This record covers a single T cell receptor beta chain. The antigen is undetermined. The data were taken from a study of neoadjuvant anti-PD-1 for oral cavity cancer. Overall study: Patients without progression got a fourth dose around day 43. Whole-study results and caveats: Non-responders to neoadjuvant nivolumab had significantly more clonal PBMC T cells than responders.

CDR1 and CDR2 from the germline V gene are LNHDA and SQIVND (reference sequence). V was shortened by 3 bases and J by 1 base, with 13 bases between the two germline ends. The CDR3 is 15 amino acids. TCRdb's copy holds only in-frame clones and misses some; the assay was immunoSEQ multiplex PCR. The repertoire holds over 15,000 clones, with 55% to 75% as singletons. Cohort: HPV-negative, locally advanced oral cavity squamous cell carcinoma patients. No culture or expansion preceded analysis of these blood cells. Sequenced here: PBMCs, sampled before nivolumab (anti-PD-1) treatment. The TCR comes from a person aged 40-85 years with oral cavity squamous cell carcinoma. The V call is TRBV19, the J call TRBJ2-7, with a tentative D call TRBD2 (6 bases). The CDR3 bases are TGTGCCAGTAGTATGGGGCGAGGGAGGTCCTACGAGCAGTACTTC. Its translation: CASSMGRGRSYEQYF.